The 21 T cell receptor beta chains below come from one sample, sequenced in a study of blood T cell repertoires in COVID-19. Libraries were prepared by immunoSEQ multiplex PCR; TCRdb keeps only in-frame clonotypes and omits some of them. This repertoire shows approximately 260,000 clones, around four fifths found once; its top ten account for 4.6%. Sequences were obtained from peripheral blood. The receptors were gathered from a man aged 55 to 70 who had recovered from COVID-19.

V gene TRBV18 combines with J gene TRBJ1-3; D is uncertain. Deletions cut 3 bases from V and 2 bases from J, with 11 bases between. This CDR3 contains 15 residues. From germline, CDR1 is KGHSH and CDR2 LQKENI. The CDR3, as DNA: TGTGCCAGCTCACCCGGAGGAGGGCCTGGAAACACCATATATTTT. Its protein is CASSPGGGPGNTIYF.

This clone was picked up one time. V usage is TRBV5-1 and J usage is TRBJ2-2; 9 bases match TRBD2. Trimming removed 3 bases from V and 6 bases from J; junction bases left unmatched: 6. The germline CDR1 and CDR2 sequences are SGHRS and YFSETQ. The CDR3 has 15 residues. CDR3 coding DNA: TGCGCCAGCAGCTCGAGCGGGAGGTTGCCCGGGGAGCTGTTTTTT. Protein sequence: CASSSSGRLPGELFF. Full variable domain (outside the CDR3, taken from reference TRBV5-1 and TRBJ2-2): KAGVTQTPRYLIKTRGQQVTLSCSPISGHRSVSWYQQTPGQGLQFLFEYFSETQRNKGNFPGRFSGRQFSNSRSEMNVSTLELGDSALYLCASSSSGRLPGELFFGEGSRLTVL.

This rearrangement joins TRBV18 to TRBJ1-2; a weak D match, TRBD1 (5 bases). Germline V lookup: CDR1 KGHSH, CDR2 LQKENI. The CDR3 loop spans 15 amino acids. The V and J ends lost 3 bases and 3 bases respectively, with 14 bases between them. The CDR3, as DNA: TGTGCCAGCTCACCCGGGACTGCCGCCCACTATGGCTACACCTTC. Translation: CASSPGTAAHYGYTF.

The V gene is TRBV4-1, the J gene TRBJ1-1; D is uncertain. Between the trimmed V and J ends, which lost 3 bases and 1 base, there was a span of 15 bases. Germline V gene lookup returns CDR1 MGHRA and CDR2 YSYEKL. The CDR3 totals 16 residues. CDR3: CASSQEDLGENTEAFF. DNA for the CDR3: TGCGCCAGCAGCCAGGAAGACCTGGGCGAGAACACTGAAGCTTTCTTT.

V and J are TRBV5-1 and TRBJ2-7; a possible D gene is TRBD1 (7 bases). The CDR3 spans 15 residues. Germline CDR1 SGHRS, CDR2 YFSETQ. Deletions cut 4 bases from V and 0 bases from J, with 14 bases between. The CDR3, as DNA: TGCGCCAGCAGCATCCAGGGGGGCGCCTCCTACGAGCAGTACTTC. It is translated as CASSIQGGASYEQYF.

This CDR3 is CASSLAQKETQYF. CDR3 DNA sequence: TGCGCCAGCAGCTTGGCCCAAAAAGAGACCCAGTACTTC. The gene calls are TRBV5-1 and TRBJ2-5; D is undetermined. With 0 bases removed from V and 3 bases from J, the gap between germline ends came to 6 bases. This CDR3 spans 13 amino acids. Per germline, CDR1 SGHRS and CDR2 YFSETQ.

The rearrangement links TRBV5-4 to TRBJ2-7, with D perhaps matching TRBD2 (5 bases). Germline loops: CDR1 SGHNT, CDR2 YYREEE (reference sequence). Trimming took 0 bases from V and 1 from J, leaving 8 bases between them. CDR3 length: 14 amino acids. Here the CDR3 reads CASSLARGSYEQYF. The CDR3 region has the DNA TGTGCCAGCAGCTTGGCCCGGGGATCCTACGAGCAGTACTTC.

This chain links TRBV18 with TRBJ1-3; tentative D call: TRBD1 (6 bases). Germline CDR1 is KGHSH and CDR2 is LQKENI. The CDR3 totals 12 residues. V was trimmed by 4 bases and J by 6 bases, leaving 7 bases between them. CDR3 bases: TGTGCCAGCTCACGACAGGAAAACACCATATATTTT. Translation: CASSRQENTIYF.

The J gene is TRBJ1-6, the V gene TRBV6-6; the D gene is possibly TRBD1 (5 bases). Trimming took off 0 bases at V and 7 bases at J, with 10 bases between the two ends. Germline loops: CDR1 MNHNY, CDR2 SVGAGI (reference sequence). This CDR3 has 15 amino acids. The CDR3 spells CASSYSQGNNSPLHF. The CDR3 DNA reads TGTGCCAGCAGTTACTCGCAGGGTAACAATTCACCCCTCCACTTT.

The chain carries TRBV14 and TRBJ2-3; possibly TRBD2 for D (5 bases). The CDR3 sequence is 15 residues long. CDR1 and CDR2 from the germline V gene are SGHDN and FVKESK. V shed 0 bases and J shed 0 bases, with 7 bases lying between them. CDR3 loop: CASSQDRGSTDTQYF. DNA for the CDR3: TGTGCCAGCAGCCAAGATCGCGGGAGCACAGATACGCAGTATTTT.

This chain links TRBV27 with TRBJ2-7; no clear D gene. Trimming took 5 bases from V and 2 from J, leaving 13 bases between them. The CDR3 covers 14 residues. CDR1 is MNHEY and CDR2 is SMNVEV in the germline V gene (reference sequence). As DNA, the CDR3 is TGTGCCAGCAGTCCCTCGGGTTTTGCCTACGAGCAGTACTTC. Its protein product is CASSPSGFAYEQYF.

The V gene is TRBV28, the J gene TRBJ1-1; D possibly corresponds to TRBD1 (5 bases). V was trimmed by 7 bases and J by 1 base, leaving 13 bases between them. Germline V gene data show CDR1 as MDHEN and CDR2 as SYDVKM. The CDR3 totals 14 residues. The CDR3 here is CASIFGGGNTEAFF. CDR3 bases: TGTGCCAGCATTTTTGGGGGGGGGAACACTGAAGCTTTCTTT.

The chain has TRBV5-5 and TRBJ1-3; D perhaps matches TRBD1 (5 bases). CDR3 length equals 16 residues. V was shortened by 0 bases and J by 0 bases, with 10 bases between the two germline ends. Germline V CDR1 and CDR2: SGHKS, YYEKEE (reference sequence). The CDR3 sequence is CASSLGTHSSGNTIYF. The CDR3 DNA follows: TGTGCCAGCAGCTTGGGGACACACAGCTCTGGAAACACCATATATTTT.

This clone was recorded only once. J is TRBJ1-5 and V is TRBV11-1; D is ambiguous. Germline V gene sequence: CDR1 SGHAT, CDR2 FQDESV (reference sequence). This CDR3 contains 13 residues. V was pared by 1 base and J by 5 bases, with 6 bases between. CDR3 in amino acids: CASSLESHQPQHF. The CDR3 DNA reads TGTGCCAGCAGCTTAGAAAGCCATCAGCCCCAGCATTTT.

V gene TRBV5-4 combines with J gene TRBJ2-1; 7 bases fit TRBD2. CDR3 length: 13 amino acids. Germline V gene lookup returns CDR1 SGHNT and CDR2 YYREEE (reference sequence). Trimming removed 0 bases from V and 12 bases from J; junction bases left unmatched: 6. CDR3 region: CASSLGGREVQFF. DNA of the CDR3: TGTGCCAGCAGCTTGGGGGGCCGGGAGGTGCAGTTCTTC. Complete variable domain (other parts from reference TRBV5-4 and TRBJ2-1): ETGVTQSPTHLIKTRGQQVTLRCSSQSGHNTVSWYQQALGQGPQFIFQYYREEENGRGNFPPRFSGLQFPNYSSELNVNALELDDSALYLCASSLGGREVQFFGPGTRLTVL.

V is TRBV19 and J is TRBJ2-7, with TRBD1 matching over 8 bases. The CDR3 extends over 16 amino acids. Germline CDR1 is LNHDA and CDR2 is SQIVND (reference sequence). Germline trimming cut 9 bases from V and 3 bases from J; bases unmatched to any gene: 16. CDR3 sequence: CARSRDRPVRNYEQYF. The CDR3 DNA sequence: TGTGCCAGATCCCGGGACAGGCCGGTTAGGAACTACGAGCAGTACTTC.

The V and J genes are TRBV27 and TRBJ2-5; TRBD2 aligns across 9 bases. Germline assignment: CDR1 MNHEY and CDR2 SMNVEV (reference sequence). V was pared by 5 bases and J by 5 bases, with 15 bases of the junction left unmatched. This CDR3 region has 17 residues. CDR3 in DNA: TGTGCCAGCAGTCTGGGAGGAGGAGCGGGGGGTCGGGAGACCCAGTACTTC. Translation gives CASSLGGGAGGRETQYF.

In the case of this clone: This same CDR3 is encoded by further DNA sequences in the sample. The chain combines TRBV11-2 with TRBJ2-7; 9 nucleotides align to TRBD1. The CDR3 has 14 residues. From germline, CDR1 is SGHAT and CDR2 FQNNGV. V lost 5 bases and J lost 3; bases outside the gene matches: 5. The DNA of the CDR3 is TGTGCCAGCAGCCCATCGACAGGGGGCTACGAGCAGTACTTC. This translates into CASSPSTGGYEQYF.

This clone came up once. The chain employs TRBV27 and TRBJ2-3, with TRBD2 matching over 8 bases. V lost 8 bases and J lost 0; bases outside the gene matches: 4. Looked up from germline, CDR1 is MNHEY and CDR2 is SMNVEV (reference sequence). The CDR3 contains 14 residues. In DNA form, the CDR3 reads TGTGCCAGCCGGCGGGGGGCCAGCACAGATACGCAGTATTTT. Protein: CASRRGASTDTQYF.

This chain connects TRBV5-4 to TRBJ1-4; possible D gene TRBD1, 6 bases. V shed 9 bases and J shed 6 bases, with 15 bases lying between them. Germline V gene lookup returns CDR1 SGHNT and CDR2 YYREEE (reference sequence). CDR3 length: 13 amino acids. The CDR3 DNA follows: TGTGCCACCAAGGACAGCTCTGATGAAAAACTGTTTTTT. It specifies CATKDSSDEKLFF.

In nucleotides, the CDR3 is TGTGCCAGCCGCCTGCGACAGGGAACTGAAGCTTTCTTT. Translated: CASRLRQGTEAFF. The chain combines TRBV27 with TRBJ1-1, with 7 bases identical to TRBD1. The CDR3 totals 13 residues. V dropped 8 bases and J dropped 5; count of bases not matched to a gene: 8. The V gene's germline CDR1 is MNHEY and CDR2 SMNVEV (reference sequence).